This T cell receptor beta chain was profiled in a study of OX40 agonist ivuxolimab in advanced cancers. Study at large: Patients were dosed intravenously with ivuxolimab at 0.01 to 10 mg/kg every 2 weeks.

CDR1 is MDHEN and CDR2 is SYDVKM in the germline V gene. This CDR3 is 13 amino acids long. V lost 4 bases and J lost 1, with 8 bases in between. TCRdb's table, derived via immunoSEQ multiplex PCR, lists solely in-frame clones and lacks some. This sample yields 75,000 to 90,000 clones, of which roughly nine tenths are seen a single time; roughly 8.9% belongs to the top ten. This sequence was found in an adult with an advanced solid tumor such as melanoma, head and neck, liver or kidney cancer. This chain connects TRBV28 to TRBJ2-7; the D is unclear. The sample in question was CD4+ or CD8+ T cells sorted from blood, obtained in a trial of the OX40 agonist ivuxolimab. DNA of the CDR3: TGTGCCAGCAGTTCCTTATTATCCTACGAGCAGTACTTC. Its protein is CASSSLLSYEQYF.